This T cell receptor (beta chain) derives from a study of regulatory T cells in long-lasting Graves disease listed by TCRdb under 2021. Broadly, across the study: Patients with newly diagnosed Graves' disease had been on antithyroid drugs for under 3 months. TCR sequencing covered roughly 13 persistent and roughly 20 newly diagnosed Graves' disease patients, 33 samples in total. Peripheral blood TCR sequencing and RNA sequencing compared persistent Graves' disease patients with newly diagnosed Graves' disease patients. The study was conducted in China and was registered as a clinical trial. General findings and caveats noted by the study authors: The authors acknowledged the small sample size as a limitation that may reduce accuracy. TRBV28, TRBJ1-2 and TRBJ2-5 were preferentially used in persistent disease, while TRBV20-1 and TRBJ2-1 were favored in newly diagnosed disease. A larger number of public clonotypes was shared among persistent patients (approximately 3,000) than among newly diagnosed patients (approximately 930). Compared with newly diagnosed patients, persistent Graves' disease patients had lower TCR Shannon entropy and fewer highly expanded clones, which suggests clonal expansion. The study examined only peripheral blood because the primary lesion, thyroid tissue, could not be accessed. Sequencing and analysis were restricted to the TCR beta chain.

This clonotype has a count of ten or more. Its target antigen remains unknown. There are no base qualities to consult, and no much larger clone falls within one base. Per the publication, the time point label means: newly diagnosed GD, antithyroid drugs for less than 3 months. RNA was extracted from PBMCs in TRIzol for both TCR sequencing and RNA sequencing. Graves' disease was diagnosed according to American Thyroid Association guidelines. Patients were recruited from an endocrinology department in Xi'an, China. Each patient gave approximately 8.8 milliliters of peripheral blood, collected in an EDTA anticoagulant tube. Ficoll Paque Plus density gradient separation was used to isolate PBMCs, and no additional T cell sorting was done. RNA quality was checked with an Agilent 2100 Bioanalyzer and agarose gel, and concentration with a NanoDrop 2000. To prepare the library, multiplex PCR was applied. Sequenced using an Illumina HiSeq 4000. To build TCR beta libraries, CDR3 regions were amplified by Arm-PCR using iRepertoire HTBI primers. Before sequencing, the PCR products went through gel purification. The study's processing was this. A total of fewer than 80 TRBV and some 15 TRBJ segments were identified across samples and were used for gene usage analysis of CDR3 amino acid clonotypes. COPE and FqMerger were used to merge filtered high-quality paired reads into contigs. BLAST was used to align contigs to the IMGT TRBV, TRBD and TRBJ reference genes, and CDR3 was defined following IMGT. Any clonotype with a frequency above 0.1% was classified as a highly expanded clone. Shannon entropy served as the measure of repertoire diversity, while the Gini coefficient captured V-J evenness. A clonotype was considered public if more than one individual shared it. In TCRdb, the public reads were trimmed at Q25 with fastp and aligned with MiXCR, with productive beta chains retained. Here each entry gathers all rows of one CDR3 protein and keeps the most common genes and DNA. These V and J calls rely on TCRdb rather than the paper's analysis. This sample holds approximately 270,000 distinct CDR3 sequences; more than 15% were observed only once. Together, the top ten hold around 15% of the sample.

From cysteine to phenylalanine, the CDR3 is 17 amino acids long. The DNA shown is the 51-base CDR3, in frame from base 1. V is shortened by 0 bases, J by 4 bases, and the region joining them spans 17 bases. Looking up the germline V gene yields CDR1 SGDLS and CDR2 YYNGEE. These data were also reused for a study on T cells in Graves' hyperthyroidism and ophthalmopathy. The second paper states: A patient counted as having stable Graves' hyperthyroidism if no progression to ophthalmopathy occurred over 18 months of follow-up. The hyperthyroidism patients were between 18 and 65 years old and newly diagnosed, with a disease duration of less than 2 months. Any patient with an uncontrolled infection, another autoimmune disease, pregnancy or lactation was excluded. Diagnoses were established on the basis of clinical symptoms, serum thyroxine and TRAb, thyroid ultrasound, and orbital computed tomography. The first round of RT-PCR for the TCR CDR3 was performed with the HTBI primer set and the Qiagen OneStep RT-PCR kit. Blood samples also contained most of the expanded thyroid clonotypes (frequency above 0.001), which suggests that blood repertoires may reflect thyroid immune responses. A 13 V-J signature model separated ophthalmopathy from stable hyperthyroidism, with 87.88% sensitivity and roughly 81% specificity in cross-validation and 80%/75% in testing. During validation, the model predicted progression to ophthalmopathy a median of around six months ahead of onset, with around 70% sensitivity and about 75% specificity. A discovery cohort of around 100 patients, approximately 45 with Graves' ophthalmopathy and 55 to 60 with stable Graves' hyperthyroidism, was used to find distinguishing TCR V-J signatures. Prospective prediction of ophthalmopathy was tested in an independent validation cohort of 18 to 20 hyperthyroidism patients and some 17 patients who later progressed to ophthalmopathy. The 100 or so discovery patients were divided at random into training and test sets in a 7:3 ratio. Thyroid tissue and blood T-cell repertoires from about six Graves' hyperthyroidism patients were also compared in the study. After sampling, hyperthyroidism patients received methimazole starting at 30 mg daily, and ophthalmopathy patients received high-dose intravenous methylprednisolone. A second multiplex PCR round built the libraries, followed by size selection and purification. The libraries were sequenced on an Illumina HiSeq2000 using paired-end 100 bp reads. SOAPnuke was used to process the raw data, removing reads that contained adapters or uncalled bases, had a mean Phred below 15, or lacked an exact match to the constant primer or identifier. High-quality paired reads were merged with COPE v1.2.5, and unique nucleotide sequences were defined as clonotypes. Clonotypes were aligned to IMGT TRBV, TRBD and TRBJ reference segments using MiTCR v1.1. The analysis included only V-J combinations with a frequency above 0.0001, which together covered approximately 99% of the repertoires. A TCS score was defined as the ratio of F50 (clonal expansion) to E x V (chaos), with BLOSUM62-based TCRdist applied between CDR3 peptides within each V-J. Welch's t-statistics and random forest reduced fewer than 550 V-J features to 10 to 15, which were used in a naive Bayes classifier (R e1071). Sample size was not statistically predetermined, and blinding of investigators to group allocation was not performed. According to the paper, TCR Vbeta CDR3 sequencing was carried out on some 130 peripheral blood samples, which came from about 45 ophthalmopathy, under 85 hyperthyroidism and roughly 17 progressor patients.

This material consisted of peripheral blood mononuclear cells (PBMCs), taken at new diagnosis, from a patient treated with antithyroid drugs. The V gene is TRBV9 and the J gene is TRBJ1-3; no D gene can be assigned with confidence. This TCR was sampled from a woman in her twenties or thirties with Graves disease. Donor details come from another sample of the same person, matched by shared clones. The DNA is as follows: TGTGCCAGCAGCGTAGCCCCGAGTGGCGGGTCGGGAAACACCATATATTTT. Protein translation: CASSVAPSGGSGNTIYF.